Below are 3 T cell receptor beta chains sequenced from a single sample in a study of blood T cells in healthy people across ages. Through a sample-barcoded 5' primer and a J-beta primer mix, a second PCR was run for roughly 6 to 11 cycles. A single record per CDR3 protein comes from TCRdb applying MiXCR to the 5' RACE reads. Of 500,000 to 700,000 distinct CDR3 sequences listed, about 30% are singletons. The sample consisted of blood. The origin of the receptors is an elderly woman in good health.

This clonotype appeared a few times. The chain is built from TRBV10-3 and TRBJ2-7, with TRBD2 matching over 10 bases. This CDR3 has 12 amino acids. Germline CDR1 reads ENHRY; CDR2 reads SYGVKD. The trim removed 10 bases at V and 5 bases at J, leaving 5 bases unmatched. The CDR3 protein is CASSGGDDEQYF. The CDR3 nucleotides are TGTGCCAGCAGCGGGGGGGACGACGAGCAGTACTTC.

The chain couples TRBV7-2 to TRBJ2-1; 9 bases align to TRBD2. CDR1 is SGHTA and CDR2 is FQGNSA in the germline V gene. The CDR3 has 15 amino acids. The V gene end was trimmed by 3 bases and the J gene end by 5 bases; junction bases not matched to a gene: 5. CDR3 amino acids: CASSFAGGPNNEQFF. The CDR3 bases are TGTGCCAGCAGCTTTGCGGGAGGGCCAAACAATGAGCAGTTCTTC.

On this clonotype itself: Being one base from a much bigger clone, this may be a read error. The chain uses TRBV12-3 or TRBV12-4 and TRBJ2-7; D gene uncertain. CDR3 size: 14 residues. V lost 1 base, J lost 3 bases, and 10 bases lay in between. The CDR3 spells CASSLGQEYYEQYF. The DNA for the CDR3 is TGTGCCAGCAGTTTAGGGCAGGAGTACTACGAGCAGTACTTC.